Listed below are T cell receptor beta chains from one sample, sequenced in a study of CD8 T cells in Susac syndrome. TCRdb redid the calling of the immunoSEQ multiplex PCR reads with MiXCR, one entry per CDR3 protein. The sample has some 150,000 distinct CDR3 sequences; 94% are singletons. Sequencing input: CD4+ T cells from PBMCs. Every receptor here comes from a human donor in good health. Each CDR3 is given with its conserved first and last residue. The D gene is left open where the match is weak. A clone size is listed for some rows: how often the clone was seen (once, few, many), or a class if it is expanded.

j_gene	d_gene	abundance	v_gene	CDR3nt	CDR3aa
TRBJ1-1	TRBD1	-	TRBV5-1	TGCGCCAGCAGCTTGGAGGTACAGGGGACCGGTGAAGCTTTCTTT	CASSLEVQGTGEAFF
TRBJ2-3	TRBD2	-	TRBV6-2/TRBV6-3	TGTGCCAGCAGTTACATTCCCGGGACTAGGATCACAGATACGCAGTATTTT	CASSYIPGTRITDTQYF
TRBJ2-2	-	-	TRBV20-1	TGCAGTGCTGCACAGGGAGCCGGGGAGCTGTTTTTT	CSAAQGAGELFF
TRBJ2-1	TRBD2	-	TRBV7-3	TGTGCCAGCAGCTTAGGGAGGGCCGGGTGGAATGAGCAGTTCTTC	CASSLGRAGWNEQFF
TRBJ2-2	-	-	TRBV3-1	TGTGCCAGCGGCAGGCTCGGGGAGCTGTTTTTT	CASGRLGELFF
TRBJ2-3	-	-	TRBV12-3/TRBV12-4	TGTGCCAGCAGCTCCATAGCAGATACGCAGTATTTT	CASSSIADTQYF
TRBJ2-3	-	-	TRBV12-3/TRBV12-4	TGTGCCAGCAGTTTAGTAGGGAAAGCTAGCACAGATACGCAGTATTTT	CASSLVGKASTDTQYF
TRBJ2-7	-	-	TRBV18	TGTGCCAGCTCACCACGGGGGAACCGAATTCCCTACGAGCAGTACTTC	CASSPRGNRIPYEQYF
TRBJ1-1	-	-	TRBV5-1	TGCGCCAGCAGCTTGGGCGGGGGAGTGCCTGAAGCTTTCTTT	CASSLGGGVPEAFF
TRBJ2-7	TRBD1	-	TRBV7-9	TGTGCCAGCAGCCTAGCCGGGACAGGGGTTTTCGAGCAGTACTTC	CASSLAGTGVFEQYF
TRBJ2-5	-	once	TRBV2	TGTGCGGCCCTCGGGGGAGGAAGGAAATTGGAGACCCAGTACTTC	CAALGGGRKLETQYF
TRBJ2-6	-	-	TRBV15	TGTGCCACCAGCAGAGATTGGAGTATTTCCTCTGGGGCCAACGTCCTGACTTTC	CATSRDWSISSGANVLTF
TRBJ2-2	-	-	TRBV20-1	TGCAGTGCTAGAGATCGGATCGGGTCGGGCACCGGGGAGCTGTTTTTT	CSARDRIGSGTGELFF
TRBJ2-3	-	-	TRBV9	TGTGCCAGCAGCGTAGACAGCCCATCCACAGATACGCAGTATTTT	CASSVDSPSTDTQYF
TRBJ2-2	-	-	TRBV3-1	TGTGCCAGCAGCCAAGTGGCCTTCGGCGGGGAGCTGTTTTTT	CASSQVAFGGELFF